The next 12 T cell receptor beta chains were all read from a single sample in a study of neurological immune-mediated disorders. TCRdb re-called the 5' RACE reads through MiXCR, storing one row per CDR3 protein. Of roughly 56,000 distinct CDR3 sequences in the sample, approximately 3.6% are singletons; the top ten hold roughly 7%. Sequenced: PBMCs. These receptors all come from a woman aged 55-69 years with multiple sclerosis.

This clonotype was observed many times. The chain recombines TRBV20-1 with TRBJ2-7, with 10 bases lining up with TRBD1. The V segment lost 7 bases and the J segment 1 base; nucleotides outside the gene matches: 7. Germline values: CDR1 DFQATT, CDR2 SNEGSKA (reference sequence). CDR3 length: 14 amino acids. The CDR3 DNA reads TGCAGTGTTAACGACAGGGGGCGATCCTACGAGCAGTACTTC. Translating gives CSVNDRGRSYEQYF.

This clonotype came up many times. The V call is TRBV20-1, the J call TRBJ2-3, with 7 bases matching TRBD2. There are 14 residues in the CDR3. V gave up 4 bases and J gave up 3 bases; unmatched junction bases: 7. Germline V lookup: CDR1 DFQATT, CDR2 SNEGSKA (reference sequence). CDR3 nucleotide sequence: TGCAGTGCTACTGGCGGGAGTATAACAGATACGCAGTATTTT. This codes for CSATGGSITDTQYF.

This clonotype was seen many times. This chain joins TRBV5-5 and TRBJ2-3, with D uncertain. The CDR3 length is 13 residues. Germline CDR1 reads SGHKS; CDR2 reads YYEKEE (reference sequence). The V and J ends lost 4 bases and 6 bases respectively, with 12 bases between them. The CDR3, as DNA: TGTGCCAGCAGCCACCCCGTTACGGATACGCAGTATTTT. It encodes CASSHPVTDTQYF. Together with reference TRBV5-5 and TRBJ2-3, the CDR3 gives the full variable domain: DAGVTQSPTHLIKTRGQQVTLRCSPISGHKSVSWYQQVLGQGPQFIFQYYEKEERGRGNFPDRFSARQFPNYSSELNVNALLLGDSALYLCASSHPVTDTQYFGPGTRLTVL.

There are many counts of this clonotype. V and J are TRBV20-1 and TRBJ2-3, with TRBD2 as a possible D gene (6 bases). Germline V gives CDR1 DFQATT, CDR2 SNEGSKA (reference sequence). The V end was cut by 0 bases, the J end by 7 bases, with 11 bases between. The CDR3 has 13 residues. CDR3 amino acids: CSARDSGGNTQYF. CDR3 bases: TGCAGTGCTAGAGATTCCGGGGGAAATACGCAGTATTTT.

This clonotype was recorded at least ten times. The J gene is TRBJ1-2, the V gene TRBV6-2 or TRBV6-3, with D tentatively TRBD1 (6 bases). Trimming shortened V by 2 bases and J by 4 bases, and 11 bases separated the two germline ends. Germline CDR1 and CDR2: MNHEY and SVGEGT. The CDR3 loop spans 14 amino acids. CDR3 loop: CASSYVQGSYGYTF. The CDR3, as DNA: TGTGCCAGCAGTTACGTCCAGGGGAGCTATGGCTACACCTTC.

This clonotype appeared many times. The chain links TRBV4-1 to TRBJ2-4, with 10 nucleotides matching TRBD2. This CDR3 comprises 17 residues. V dropped 0 bases and J dropped 6; count of bases not matched to a gene: 8. Germline values: CDR1 MGHRA, CDR2 YSYEKL. The CDR3: CASSQDGGGLAVNIQYF. The CDR3 DNA sequence: TGCGCCAGCAGCCAAGATGGGGGCGGACTAGCGGTAAACATTCAGTACTTC.

This clonotype was counted ten times or more. The J gene is TRBJ2-3, the V gene TRBV5-1; no clear D gene. Germline CDR1 SGHRS, CDR2 YFSETQ. The ends were cut back, 4 bases at V and 3 bases at J, with 9 bases in the middle. This CDR3 comprises 13 residues. The CDR3 sequence is CASSLVGTDTQYF. As DNA, the CDR3 is TGCGCCAGCAGCCTCGTGGGTACAGATACGCAGTATTTT.

This clonotype was counted ten times or more. The rearrangement uses TRBV12-3 or TRBV12-4 and TRBJ1-6; D unclear. The germline V and J ends were trimmed by 5 bases and 7 bases, with 12 bases remaining between them. This CDR3 region has 14 residues. This chain's CDR3 is CASSAGLANSPLHF. In DNA form, the CDR3 reads TGTGCCAGCAGTGCGGGTTTAGCCAATTCACCCCTCCACTTT.

This clonotype was counted at least ten times. The rearrangement uses TRBV20-1 and TRBJ2-5; possible D gene TRBD2, 6 bases. Germline V gene lookup returns CDR1 DFQATT and CDR2 SNEGSKA (reference sequence). The CDR3 spans 13 residues. CDR3 DNA sequence: TGCAGGACTGATGGAGGGGCCCCAGAGACCCAGTACTTC. Amino acids: CRTDGGAPETQYF.

The sample holds many counts of this clonotype. The V gene is TRBV12-3 or TRBV12-4, the J gene TRBJ1-1; 9 positions match TRBD1. Trimming at V came to 6 bases and at J to 1 base, leaving 12 bases not matched to a gene. The CDR3 is 17 amino acids. The CDR3 loop reads CASSPQNRGLGNTEAFF. The CDR3 DNA reads as TGTGCCAGCAGCCCCCAAAACAGGGGGCTGGGGAACACTGAAGCTTTCTTT.

This clonotype was detected ten times or more. The V and J genes are TRBV4-1 and TRBJ2-3; TRBD2 aligns across 7 bases. V was clipped by 0 bases and J by 3 bases; unmatched bases: 6. Germline lookup yields CDR1 MGHRA and CDR2 YSYEKL. This CDR3 comprises 16 residues. The CDR3 nucleotides are TGCGCCAGCAGCCAAGATTGGGCTAGCGGAACAGATACGCAGTATTTT. Translation gives CASSQDWASGTDTQYF.

The sample holds many counts of this clonotype. This sequence joins TRBV12-3 or TRBV12-4 and TRBJ1-2; no definite D call. Trimming left V 5 bases short and J 2 bases short, with 12 bases between. The CDR3 length is 14 residues. For the CDR3, the DNA is TGTGCCAGCAGTAGGGCAGGACTAAACTATGGCTACACCTTC. Residues: CASSRAGLNYGYTF.